The clone carrying this T cell receptor beta chain was seen a few times. RNA, at about 0.5 to 1 ug, was reverse transcribed with random hexamers. MiXCR was run by TCRdb on the immunoSEQ multiplex PCR reads, yielding one entry per CDR3 protein. The sample has hundreds of thousands of distinct CDR3 sequences, 89% seen once. This entry belongs to a study of CD8 T cells in Susac syndrome. The sequenced sample was CD8+ T cells from PBMCs. The sequence was collected from a human donor with multiple sclerosis.

For the CDR3, the DNA is TGTGCCAGCAGTTTTTCGGGGACCCAGTACTTC. It encodes CASSFSGTQYF. The chain uses TRBV12-3 or TRBV12-4 and TRBJ2-5; D gene uncertain. V was clipped by 3 bases and J by 7 bases, with 6 bases between them. CDR3 length: 11 amino acids.